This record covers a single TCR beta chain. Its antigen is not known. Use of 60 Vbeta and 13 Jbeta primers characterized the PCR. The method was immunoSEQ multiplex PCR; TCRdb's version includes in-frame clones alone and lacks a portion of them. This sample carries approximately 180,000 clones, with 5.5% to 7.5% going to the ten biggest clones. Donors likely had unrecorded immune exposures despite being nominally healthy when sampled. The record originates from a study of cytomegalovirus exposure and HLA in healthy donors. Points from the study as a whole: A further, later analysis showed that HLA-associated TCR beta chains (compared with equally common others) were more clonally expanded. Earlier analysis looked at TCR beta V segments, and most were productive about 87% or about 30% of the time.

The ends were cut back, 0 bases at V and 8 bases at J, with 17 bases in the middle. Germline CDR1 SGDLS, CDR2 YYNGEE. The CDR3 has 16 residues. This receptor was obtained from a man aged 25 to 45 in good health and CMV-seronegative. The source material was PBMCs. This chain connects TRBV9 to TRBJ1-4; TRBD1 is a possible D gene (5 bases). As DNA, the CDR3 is TGTGCCAGCAGCGTAGCGGGTGGAGGGGATGGAGAAAAACTGTTTTTT. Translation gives CASSVAGGGDGEKLFF.